The clone carrying this T cell receptor (beta chain) was observed many times. Its antigen is currently unknown. This sample was taken from a study of T cells in Graves' hyperthyroidism and ophthalmopathy. Broader study findings: Most expanded thyroid clonotypes above 0.001 also appeared in blood. The model predicted ophthalmopathy a median approximately six months before onset.

The TCR beta CDR3 regions underwent amplification using RNA transcripts as the source. HTBI primers were employed in a first-round RT-PCR of the TCR CDR3. Each CDR3 protein gets one entry after TCRdb re-called the multiplex PCR reads with MiXCR. The sample lists 450,000 to 650,000 distinct CDR3 sequences, 13% to 15% occurring once. A NOSPECS grade of at least 4, a Clinical Activity Score of at least 3 and duration under 3 months were recorded in ophthalmopathy patients. The source of the PBMCs was 9.5 to 10 ml of fresh peripheral blood. The source is a woman aged 18-29 years with Graves' ophthalmopathy. Material for sequencing was blood.

The CDR3, as DNA: TGTGCCAGCAGCCAACAGGGGGAGGGCGAAGACGACAATGAGCAGTTCTTC. Translating gives CASSQQGEGEDDNEQFF. The chain couples TRBV6-7 to TRBJ2-1; possible D gene TRBD1, 8 bases. TRBV6-7 falls under the ORF class, with uncertain function. The V and J ends lost 6 bases and 5 bases respectively, with 23 bases between them. The CDR3 length is 17 residues.